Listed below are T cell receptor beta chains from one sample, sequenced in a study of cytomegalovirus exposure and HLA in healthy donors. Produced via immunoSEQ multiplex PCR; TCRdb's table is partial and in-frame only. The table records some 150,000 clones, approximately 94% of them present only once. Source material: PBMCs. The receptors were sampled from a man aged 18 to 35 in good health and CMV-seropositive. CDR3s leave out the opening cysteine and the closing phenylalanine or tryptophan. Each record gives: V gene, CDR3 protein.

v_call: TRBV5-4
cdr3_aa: ASSFGRSGRSYEQY

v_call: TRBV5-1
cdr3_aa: ASSLDRGLAEAF

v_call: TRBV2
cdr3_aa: ASSVFGGLNQETQY

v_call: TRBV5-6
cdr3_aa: ASSLGYVYPGTEAF

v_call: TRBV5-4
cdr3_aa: ASSFVGGNTGELF

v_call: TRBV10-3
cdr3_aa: AISEFGQPYEQY

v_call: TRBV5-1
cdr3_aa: ASSLPQGWGTEAF

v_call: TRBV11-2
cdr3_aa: ASSLGTGGQPQH

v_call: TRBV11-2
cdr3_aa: ASSLVRQGGLF

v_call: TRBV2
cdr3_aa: ASTSEVEQY

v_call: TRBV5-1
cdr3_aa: ASSLRGQGDGTQY

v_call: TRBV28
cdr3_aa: ASSSGTSIDNEQF

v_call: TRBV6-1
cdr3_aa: ASSAGTSVRTQY

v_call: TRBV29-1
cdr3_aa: SVDDSNYGYT

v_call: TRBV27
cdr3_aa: ASSAKGTRANTGELF

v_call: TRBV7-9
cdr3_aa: ASSLASIGLAGVGELF

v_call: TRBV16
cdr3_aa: ASSPYGHGDGLQY

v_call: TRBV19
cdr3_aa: ATRWGGSDTQY

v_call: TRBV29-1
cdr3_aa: STRRGLEAGSTDTQY

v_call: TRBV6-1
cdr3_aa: ASSERTGPGYT

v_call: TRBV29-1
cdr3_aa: SASPSTDTQY

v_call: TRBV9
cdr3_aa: ASSVVGSLEGSF

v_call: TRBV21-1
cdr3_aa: ASSKAGTSGRIFYEQY

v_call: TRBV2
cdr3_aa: ASRTSGSGHTGELF

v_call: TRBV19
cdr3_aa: ASSIGSGIAGELF

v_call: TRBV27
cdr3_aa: ASSWTGSYNEQF

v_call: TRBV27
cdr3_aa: ASSLGLADLPGELF

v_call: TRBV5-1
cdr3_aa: ASSLGTAIYNSPLH

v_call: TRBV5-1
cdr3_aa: ASRAAIGSEAF

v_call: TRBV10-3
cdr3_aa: AISDGTSGRVNEQF

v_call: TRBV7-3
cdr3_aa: ATVFRDRQNTEAF

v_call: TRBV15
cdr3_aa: ATSRGVMGGSTDTQY

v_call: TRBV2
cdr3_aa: ASTQGPVQPQH

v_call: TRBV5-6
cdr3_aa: ASSAASLRGPDTEAF

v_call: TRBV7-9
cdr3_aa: ASSLLAGANYNEQF